This record looks at one T cell receptor beta chain sequence and its context. Antigen unknown. The sample belongs to a study of CD8 T cells in Susac syndrome. On the study more broadly: Within the sequenced Susac syndrome patient group, five or six exhibited active disease and fewer than 10 were in remission.

Study observations and caveats: CD4+ repertoires of Susac syndrome patients lacked detectable clonal expansion.

cDNA came from approximately 0.5 to 1 ug RNA primed by random hexamers. It was immunoSEQ multiplex PCR that amplified TCR beta CDR3 across 54 Vbeta and 13 Jbeta. Each CDR3 protein gets one entry after TCRdb re-called the immunoSEQ multiplex PCR reads with MiXCR. The data contain 150,000 to 200,000 distinct CDR3 sequences, 85% to 95% of them singletons. Sequencing used CD4+ T cells from PBMCs. The source is a human donor with Susac syndrome.

The CDR3 nucleotides read TGTGCCAGCAGCCGGGGCGCGGGCACTGAAGCTTTCTTT. It translates to CASSRGAGTEAFF. This sequence joins TRBV7-3 and TRBJ1-1; possibly TRBD1 for D (5 bases). The V end lost 5 bases, the J end lost 4 bases, and 11 bases lay between the germline ends. This CDR3 comprises 13 residues. Germline-derived CDR1 and CDR2 are SGHTA and FQGTGA. The full variable domain, its missing parts supplied by reference TRBV7-3 and TRBJ1-1, is GAGVSQTPSNKVTEKGKYVELRCDPISGHTALYWYRQSLGQGPEFLIYFQGTGAADDSGLPNDRFFAVRPEGSVSTLKIQRTERGDSAVYLCASSRGAGTEAFFGQGTRLTVV.